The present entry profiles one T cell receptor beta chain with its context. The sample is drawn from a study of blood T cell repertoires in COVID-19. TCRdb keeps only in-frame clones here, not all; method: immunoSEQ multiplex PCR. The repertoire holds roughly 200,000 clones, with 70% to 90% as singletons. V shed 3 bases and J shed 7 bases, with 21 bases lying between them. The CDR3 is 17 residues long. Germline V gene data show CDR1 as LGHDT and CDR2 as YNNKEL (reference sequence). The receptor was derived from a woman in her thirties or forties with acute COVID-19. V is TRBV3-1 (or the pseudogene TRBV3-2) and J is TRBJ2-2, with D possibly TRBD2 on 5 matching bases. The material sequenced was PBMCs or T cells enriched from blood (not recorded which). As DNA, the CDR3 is TGTGCCAGCAGCCAGTTCTGGGCGGGCAGTGCTGTCGGGGAGCTGTTTTTT. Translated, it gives CASSQFWAGSAVGELFF.